A single sample is the source of the 27 T cell receptor beta chains below, sequenced in a study of spatial heterogeneity in lung cancer. Whole-study findings and limits: Mutation tallies in tumors tracked expanded intratumoral alpha and beta TCR counts.

Time point denoted: sample taken at primary tumor resection. These TCRs are of unknown antigen specificity. TCRdb itself ran the 5' RACE reads through MiXCR, one entry per CDR3 protein. The sample records about 8,100 distinct CDR3 sequences, approximately 12% being singletons. This specimen was lung tumor tissue, taken at surgery. These receptors all come from a male donor with early-stage non-small cell lung cancer.

The table lists this clonotype with many counts. The rearrangement joins TRBV6-5 to TRBJ1-4, with 7 bases lining up with TRBD1. This CDR3 comprises 17 residues. Germline V gives CDR1 MNHEY, CDR2 SVGAGI. The V segment lost 1 base and the J segment 3 bases; nucleotides outside the gene matches: 8. CDR3: CASSYFPTGASNEKLFF. CDR3 sequence (DNA): TGTGCCAGCAGTTACTTCCCTACAGGGGCCTCTAATGAAAAACTGTTTTTT.

This clonotype qualifies as medium-sized (0.01 to 0.1%). This chain uses TRBV5-1 with TRBJ2-5; 10 nucleotides agree with TRBD2. Germline values: CDR1 SGHRS, CDR2 YFSETQ. There are 14 residues in the CDR3. The V gene end was trimmed by 1 base and the J gene end by 3 bases; junction bases not matched to a gene: 0. This CDR3 is CASSLLAGEETQYF. CDR3 nucleotide sequence: TGCGCCAGCAGCTTGCTAGCGGGAGAAGAGACCCAGTACTTC.

V is TRBV11-2 and J is TRBJ2-1, with D perhaps TRBD2 (5 bases). Between the trimmed V and J ends, which lost 5 bases and 5 bases, there was a span of 13 bases. CDR3 length: 14 residues. Germline-derived CDR1 and CDR2 are SGHAT and FQNNGV. The CDR3 DNA follows: TGTGCCAGCAGCACCCGGACGGGAAACAATGAGCAGTTCTTC. Encoded protein: CASSTRTGNNEQFF. The full variable domain, rest sourced from reference TRBV11-2 and TRBJ2-1, is EAGVAQSPRYKIIEKRQSVAFWCNPISGHATLYWYQQILGQGPKLLIQFQNNGVVDDSQLPKDRFSAERLKGVDSTLKIQPAKLEDSAVYLCASSTRTGNNEQFFGPGTRLTVL.

This chain joins TRBV24-1 and TRBJ2-5; possible D gene TRBD2, 5 bases. The CDR3 spans 14 residues. CDR1 is KGHDR, CDR2 SFDVKD, per germline. V lost 1 base, J lost 2 bases, and 7 bases lay in between. CDR3 nucleotide sequence: TGTGCCACCAGTGATTTCGGGGAACAAGAGACCCAGTACTTC. Amino acids: CATSDFGEQETQYF.

This clonotype was counted many times. The J gene is TRBJ1-5, the V gene TRBV5-1, with 9 bases aligning to TRBD1. This CDR3 comprises 16 residues. Germline CDR1 reads SGHRS; CDR2 reads YFSETQ. Trimming removed 0 bases from V and 2 bases from J; junction bases left unmatched: 3. The CDR3 DNA is TGCGCCAGCAGCTTGGGGGACAGGGCGGGCAATCAGCCCCAGCATTTT. Its translation: CASSLGDRAGNQPQHF.

J is TRBJ2-5 and V is TRBV27; D may match TRBD1 or TRBD2 (6 bases each). Germline V lookup: CDR1 MNHEY, CDR2 SMNVEV (reference sequence). V was pared by 5 bases and J by 6 bases, with 22 bases between. The CDR3 is made up of 16 amino acids. The CDR3 is CASSPGAGEAKKTQYF. The CDR3 DNA is TGTGCCAGCAGTCCCGGGGCAGGGGAGGCGAAAAAGACCCAGTACTTC.

The chain joins TRBV5-1 to TRBJ2-5, with TRBD2 matching over 8 bases. Germline assignment: CDR1 SGHRS and CDR2 YFSETQ. The junction had 5 bases not matched to a gene; V was cut back by 0 bases and J by 1 base. The CDR3 sequence is 16 residues long. CDR3 residues: CASSLGSGSIQETQYF. In DNA, the CDR3 is TGCGCCAGCAGCTTGGGAAGCGGGAGTATCCAAGAGACCCAGTACTTC.

This clonotype is medium-sized. The rearrangement uses TRBV20-1 and TRBJ1-5, with D perhaps matching TRBD1 (5 bases). Trimming left V 0 bases short and J 1 base short, with 10 bases between. CDR3 length: 15 amino acids. The germline CDR1 and CDR2 sequences are DFQATT and SNEGSKA (reference sequence). For the CDR3, the DNA is TGCAGTGCTAGAGAGCCTCAGGGCAGCAATCAGCCCCAGCATTTT. This codes for CSAREPQGSNQPQHF.

At least ten counts were recorded for this clonotype. The chain is built from TRBV9 and TRBJ2-3; 8 bases align to TRBD2. Germline V lookup: CDR1 SGDLS, CDR2 YYNGEE. The CDR3 totals 14 residues. V dropped 4 bases and J dropped 4; count of bases not matched to a gene: 5. CDR3 sequence: CASSPGTRSDTQYF. DNA of the CDR3: TGTGCCAGCAGCCCCGGGACTAGGTCAGATACGCAGTATTTT. The full variable domain, its missing parts supplied by reference TRBV9 and TRBJ2-3, is DSGVTQTPKHLITATGQRVTLRCSPRSGDLSVYWYQQSLDQGLQFLIQYYNGEERAKGNILERFSAQQFPDLHSELNLSSLELGDSALYFCASSPGTRSDTQYFGPGTRLTVL.

This clonotype appeared many times. The V gene is TRBV7-2, the J gene TRBJ2-5; TRBD2 aligns across 9 bases. This CDR3 spans 15 amino acids. After removal of 5 bases from V and 0 bases from J, the junction contained 4 bases not matched to a gene. Germline lookup yields CDR1 SGHTA and CDR2 FQGNSA. The CDR3 reads CASSTTSGYQETQYF. The CDR3 DNA reads TGTGCCAGCAGCACCACTAGCGGGTACCAAGAGACCCAGTACTTC.

Judged by abundance, this clonotype is medium-sized. CDR3 residues: CAWGSGLPRLGEQFF. CDR3 sequence (DNA): TGTGCCTGGGGCTCGGGACTACCTAGATTGGGTGAGCAGTTCTTC. The rearrangement links TRBV30 to TRBJ2-1, with 7 bases matching TRBD2. CDR1 is GTSNPN, CDR2 SVGIG, per germline (reference sequence). The CDR3 is 15 amino acids. Unmatched junction bases numbered 16, after V lost 5 bases and J lost 9 bases.

The chain recombines TRBV27 with TRBJ1-4, with 8 positions matching TRBD1. V lost 4 bases, J lost 8 bases, and 9 bases stayed unmatched. Germline V gene sequence: CDR1 MNHEY, CDR2 SMNVEV (reference sequence). This CDR3 has 15 residues. CDR3 loop: CASSSDRGRGEKLFF. The CDR3 nucleotides are TGTGCCAGCAGTTCCGACAGGGGTCGCGGGGAAAAACTGTTTTTT.

The chain joins TRBV4-1 to TRBJ2-3; D ambiguous. Germline lookup yields CDR1 MGHRA and CDR2 YSYEKL. The V end lost 1 base, the J end lost 2 bases, and 7 bases lay between the germline ends. The CDR3 spans 14 residues. CDR3 DNA: TGCGCCAGCAGCCAAGTTTTCGACACAGATACGCAGTATTTT. Its translation: CASSQVFDTDTQYF.

In its sample, this clonotype ranks as medium-sized. V is TRBV20-1 and J is TRBJ2-2; 7 nucleotides align to TRBD1. The CDR3 covers 14 residues. Germline V gene lookup returns CDR1 DFQATT and CDR2 SNEGSKA (reference sequence). V lost 5 bases, J lost 3 bases, and 6 bases stayed unmatched. The DNA for the CDR3 is TGCAGTGCTGCCCGACAGGGAGACACCGGGGAGCTGTTTTTT. Protein: CSAARQGDTGELFF.

This clonotype occurred many times. V usage is TRBV2 and J usage is TRBJ1-3, with no clear D. There are 14 residues in the CDR3. V lost 7 bases, J lost 0 bases, and 10 bases lay in between. Germline lookup yields CDR1 SNHLY and CDR2 FYNNEI. The chain's CDR3 is CASKLGDSGNTIYF. In DNA, the CDR3 is TGTGCCAGCAAATTAGGTGACTCTGGAAACACCATATATTTT.

This clonotype ranks as large. This chain joins TRBV20-1 and TRBJ1-5; 10 nucleotides align to TRBD1. V shed 1 base, J shed 5 bases, and the junction held 2 bases outside the gene matches. The CDR3 length is 14 residues. From germline, CDR1 is DFQATT and CDR2 SNEGSKA (reference sequence). The DNA of the CDR3 is TGCAGTGCTAGAGGCGGGACAGGGGATCAGCCCCAGCATTTT. Amino acids: CSARGGTGDQPQHF.

This clonotype was seen repeatedly, ten times or more. The V call is TRBV3-1, the J call TRBJ2-2; D may correspond to TRBD1 or TRBD2 (5 bases each). Germline V gives CDR1 LGHDT, CDR2 YNNKEL (reference sequence). Trimming removed 3 bases from V and 5 bases from J, with 16 bases in between. The CDR3 totals 16 residues. The chain's CDR3 is CASSHMGTLRTGELFF. CDR3 nucleotide sequence: TGTGCCAGCAGCCATATGGGGACCCTTAGAACCGGGGAGCTGTTTTTT.

The V gene is TRBV5-4, the J gene TRBJ1-1; no clear D. Trimming took off 0 bases at V and 5 bases at J, with 11 bases between the two ends. The germline gives CDR1 SGHNT, CDR2 YYREEE (reference sequence). The CDR3 is made up of 14 amino acids. The CDR3 DNA reads TGTGCCAGCAGCTTGGTTTCGGGGAGAACTGAAGCTTTCTTT. Its protein product is CASSLVSGRTEAFF.

Ten or more counts support this clonotype. The chain uses TRBV11-2 and TRBJ2-7; 11 bases are a match to TRBD1. V lost 6 bases, J lost 6 bases, and 4 bases stayed unmatched. The CDR3 runs 13 residues. From germline, CDR1 is SGHAT and CDR2 FQNNGV. DNA for the CDR3: TGTGCCAGCAGTTTGGGACAGGGGGGCGAGCAGTACTTC. It translates to CASSLGQGGEQYF. The full variable domain, with the rest looked up from reference TRBV11-2 and TRBJ2-7, is EAGVAQSPRYKIIEKRQSVAFWCNPISGHATLYWYQQILGQGPKLLIQFQNNGVVDDSQLPKDRFSAERLKGVDSTLKIQPAKLEDSAVYLCASSLGQGGEQYFGPGTRLTVT.

This clonotype has a count of ten or more. CDR3 nucleotides: TGTGCCAGCAGCTTACAGGGCCCCTACGAGCAGTACTTC. This encodes CASSLQGPYEQYF. The rearrangement joins TRBV11-2 to TRBJ2-7; possibly TRBD1 for D (5 bases). Looked up from germline, CDR1 is SGHAT and CDR2 is FQNNGV. This CDR3 contains 13 residues. Trimming cost V 2 bases and J 2 bases, with 7 bases left between them.

The chain uses TRBV7-9 and TRBJ2-3, with 14 bases aligning to TRBD2. The CDR3 totals 17 residues. Per the germline V gene, CDR1 is SEHNR and CDR2 is FQNEAQ (reference sequence). The trim removed 5 bases at V and 6 bases at J, leaving 10 bases unmatched. CDR3 loop: CASSPLPGLAGVDTQYF. Here the CDR3 DNA reads TGTGCCAGCAGCCCATTACCGGGACTAGCGGGAGTCGATACGCAGTATTTT.

This clonotype was seen only a few times. V gene TRBV3-1 combines with J gene TRBJ1-4, with D possibly being TRBD1 (5 bases). This CDR3 comprises 14 residues. From germline, CDR1 is LGHDT and CDR2 YNNKEL (reference sequence). V was trimmed by 4 bases and J by 7 bases, leaving 13 bases between them. DNA for the CDR3: TGTGCCAGCAGCCTCAGGGCTTCGGGTGAAAAACTGTTTTTT. Protein product: CASSLRASGEKLFF.

This clonotype was seen many times. The rearrangement uses TRBV2 and TRBJ2-6; 7 nucleotides agree with TRBD2. This CDR3 has 17 residues. Germline CDR1 is SNHLY and CDR2 is FYNNEI. Trimming cost V 7 bases and J 0 bases; bases outside gene matches: 9. The CDR3 is CASTSGIPFSGANVLTF. CDR3 DNA sequence: TGTGCCAGCACTAGCGGAATTCCTTTCTCTGGGGCCAACGTCCTGACTTTC.

This clonotype is medium-sized. The chain links TRBV30 to TRBJ1-1, with 8 bases lining up with TRBD1. After removal of 0 bases from V and 4 bases from J, the junction contained 7 bases not matched to a gene. Germline values: CDR1 GTSNPN, CDR2 SVGIG (reference sequence). The CDR3 has 15 residues. The CDR3 reads CAWSVKTGVITEAFF. Here the CDR3 DNA reads TGTGCCTGGAGTGTAAAGACAGGGGTTATCACTGAAGCTTTCTTT. Using reference TRBV30 and TRBJ1-1 for the parts outside the CDR3, the full variable domain is SQTIHQWPATLVQPVGSPLSLECTVEGTSNPNLYWYRQAAGRGLQLLFYSVGIGQISSEVPQNLSASRPQDRQFILSSKKLLLSDSGFYLCAWSVKTGVITEAFFGQGTRLTVV.

This clonotype has a handful of counts. The genes are TRBV10-2 and TRBJ2-7; perhaps TRBD2 as D (6 bases). Per the germline V gene, CDR1 is WSHSY and CDR2 is SAAADI. CDR3 length equals 17 residues. V was cut by 4 bases and J by 3 bases, with 22 bases left in between. The CDR3 here is CASSGREPLKFFYEQYF. The CDR3, as DNA: TGCGCCAGCAGTGGGAGGGAGCCCCTAAAATTCTTCTACGAGCAGTACTTC.

This clonotype was seen at least ten times. The chain carries TRBV12-3 or TRBV12-4 and TRBJ1-6; tentative D call: TRBD1 (5 bases). V lost 5 bases and J 5 bases, leaving 13 bases between the germline ends. The CDR3 has 15 amino acids. For the CDR3, the DNA is TGTGCCAGCAGTATCAGGGACGGACATAATTCACCCCTCCACTTT. This gives the protein CASSIRDGHNSPLHF.

Many counts were recorded for this clonotype. This sequence joins TRBV2 and TRBJ1-2; no firm D call. This CDR3 is built from 11 residues. Trimming pared 1 base from V and 4 bases from J, leaving 1 base between. Per the germline V gene, CDR1 is SNHLY and CDR2 is FYNNEI. The CDR3 region has the DNA TGTGCCAGCAGTGAAGTCTATGGCTACACCTTC. Protein sequence: CASSEVYGYTF.